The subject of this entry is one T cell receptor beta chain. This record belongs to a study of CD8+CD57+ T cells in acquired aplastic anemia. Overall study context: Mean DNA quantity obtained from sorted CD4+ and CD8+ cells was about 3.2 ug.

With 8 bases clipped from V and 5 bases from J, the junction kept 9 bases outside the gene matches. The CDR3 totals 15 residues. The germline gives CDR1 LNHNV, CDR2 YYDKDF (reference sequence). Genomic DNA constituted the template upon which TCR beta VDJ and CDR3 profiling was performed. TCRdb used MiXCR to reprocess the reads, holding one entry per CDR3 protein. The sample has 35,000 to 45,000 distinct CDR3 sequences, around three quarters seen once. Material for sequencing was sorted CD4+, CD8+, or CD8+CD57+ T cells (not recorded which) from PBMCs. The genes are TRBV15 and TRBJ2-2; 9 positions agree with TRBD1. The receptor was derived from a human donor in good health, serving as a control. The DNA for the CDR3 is TGTGCCACCTCCCGGGACAGGGTTATTACCGGGGAGCTGTTTTTT. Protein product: CATSRDRVITGELFF.